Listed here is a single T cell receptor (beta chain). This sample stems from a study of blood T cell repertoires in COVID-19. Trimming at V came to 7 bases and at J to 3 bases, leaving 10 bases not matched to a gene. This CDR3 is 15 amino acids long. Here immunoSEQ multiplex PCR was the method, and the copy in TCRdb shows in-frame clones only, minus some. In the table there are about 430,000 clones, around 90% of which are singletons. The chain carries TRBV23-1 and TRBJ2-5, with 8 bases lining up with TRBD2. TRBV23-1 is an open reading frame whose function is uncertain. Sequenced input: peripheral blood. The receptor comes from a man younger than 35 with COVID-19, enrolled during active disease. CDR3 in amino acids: CASKDKREYEETQYF. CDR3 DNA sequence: TGCGCCAGCAAAGACAAGCGGGAGTATGAAGAGACCCAGTACTTC.